This is a list of T cell receptor beta chains from one sample in a study of identical twins. TCRdb re-called the 5' RACE reads through MiXCR, storing one row per CDR3 protein. Of some 440,000 distinct CDR3 sequences detected, 24% appear once; the ten largest clones hold about 2.9%. The data also belong to a second study, concerning T cells expressing NK-cell markers.

Sequenced sample: CD4+ T cells sorted from blood. The receptors shown here come from a woman between 18 and 29 years old in good health. The CDR3 runs from the conserved cysteine through the conserved F or W. A D gene is named only where the DNA matches it firmly. Expanded clones get a size class; other rows say once, few or many, or leave the size out.

J gene	clone size	D gene	V gene	CDR3 protein	CDR3 DNA
TRBJ1-1	NA	NA	TRBV11-3	CASSLGPGQNEAFF	TGTGCCAGCAGCTTAGGGCCGGGACAAAATGAAGCTTTCTTT
TRBJ2-1	NA	NA	TRBV5-1	CASRVGAVQFF	TGCGCCAGCAGGGTTGGAGCCGTCCAGTTCTTC
TRBJ2-5	NA	TRBD2	TRBV5-1	CASSAGLDKETQYF	TGCGCCAGCAGCGCGGGACTAGATAAAGAGACCCAGTACTTC
TRBJ2-3	NA	TRBD2	TRBV12-3/TRBV12-4	CASSHTSWAGVQYF	TGTGCCAGCAGTCATACCTCCTGGGCGGGAGTGCAGTATTTT
TRBJ2-5	few	NA	TRBV28	CASSERQSGRETQYF	TGTGCCAGCAGTGAACGACAATCCGGTAGGGAGACCCAGTACTTC
TRBJ2-4	few	TRBD1	TRBV3-1	CASSPRDRWNIQYF	TGTGCCAGCAGCCCGCGGGACAGGTGGAACATTCAGTACTTC
TRBJ2-1	few	TRBD1	TRBV4-3	CASSRETGAPRNEQFF	TGCGCCAGCAGCCGGGAGACAGGGGCCCCTAGGAATGAGCAGTTCTTC
TRBJ1-3	NA	NA	TRBV20-1	CSARGSGWGNTIYF	TGCAGTGCTAGGGGGTCAGGGTGGGGAAACACCATATATTTT
TRBJ1-5	few	NA	TRBV7-2	CASSLGETQHF	TGTGCCAGCAGCTTAGGGGAGACCCAGCATTTT
TRBJ2-3	NA	NA	TRBV7-2	CASSRKYTDTQYF	TGTGCCAGCAGCCGGAAATACACAGATACGCAGTATTTT
TRBJ2-7	many	NA	TRBV7-9	CASSLGWGSLHEQYF	TGTGCCAGCAGCTTAGGTTGGGGCTCTTTGCACGAGCAGTACTTC
TRBJ2-5	NA	TRBD2	TRBV12-3/TRBV12-4	CASQRGGQETQYF	TGTGCCAGTCAACGGGGGGGGCAAGAGACCCAGTACTTC